The 16 T cell receptor beta chains reported below all come from one sample, sequenced in a study of T cell responses to AZD1222 COVID-19 vaccine. Using immunoSEQ multiplex PCR, the repertoire was profiled, and TCRdb retains in-frame clones only, with some absent. This sample has 130,000 to 150,000 clones, with about 92% found just once. The specimen was peripheral blood, collected on day 0 of AZD1222 vaccination. These TCRs come from an adult in good health.

The V and J genes are TRBV5-1 and TRBJ2-7, with TRBD1 matching 7 bases. From germline, CDR1 is SGHRS and CDR2 YFSETQ. The CDR3 has 14 amino acids. Unmatched junction bases numbered 9, after V lost 5 bases and J lost 4 bases. The CDR3 region has the DNA TGCGCCAGCAGTCACCGACAGGGAAAATACGAGCAGTACTTC. This codes for CASSHRQGKYEQYF.

The rearrangement uses TRBV11-2 and TRBJ1-2; 9 positions agree with TRBD1. V lost 6 bases, J lost 8 bases, and 13 bases stayed unmatched. The CDR3 spans 15 residues. The V gene's germline CDR1 is SGHAT and CDR2 FQNNGV. The CDR3 here is CASRETGGSPGGYTF. The CDR3 nucleotides are TGTGCCAGCAGGGAAACAGGGGGCTCTCCAGGCGGCTACACCTTC.

This sequence joins TRBV5-1 and TRBJ2-3; either TRBD1 or TRBD2 may supply D (5 bases each). Germline V lookup: CDR1 SGHRS, CDR2 YFSETQ. This CDR3 comprises 16 residues. The V gene lost 4 bases and the J gene lost 1 base, with 16 bases spanning the gap. The CDR3: CASSTTGTWGTDTQYF. The CDR3 nucleotides read TGCGCCAGCAGCACAACCGGGACCTGGGGCACAGATACGCAGTATTTT.

J is TRBJ1-1 and V is TRBV29-1; D remains unclear. Trimming took 2 bases from V and 0 from J, leaving 10 bases between them. The CDR3 is 14 residues long. Germline assignment: CDR1 SQVTM and CDR2 ANQGSEA. Here the CDR3 reads CSVEIGRMNTEAFF. CDR3 bases: TGCAGCGTTGAAATTGGGAGGATGAACACTGAAGCTTTCTTT.

V and J are TRBV5-1 and TRBJ1-3; perhaps TRBD1 as D (6 bases). The germline gives CDR1 SGHRS, CDR2 YFSETQ. The CDR3 extends over 17 amino acids. Trimming pared 2 bases from V and 0 bases from J, leaving 15 bases between. CDR3 protein: CASSLGPGDTSGNTIYF. In nucleotides, the CDR3 is TGCGCCAGCAGCTTAGGACCGGGGGACACCTCTGGAAACACCATATATTTT.

The V call is TRBV19, the J call TRBJ1-2, with 7 bases identical to TRBD1. The ends lost 4 bases at V and 6 bases at J; junction bases unmatched: 5. This CDR3 has 13 residues. Germline V lookup: CDR1 LNHDA, CDR2 SQIVND (reference sequence). This chain's CDR3 is CASSTTDRDGYTF. DNA for the CDR3: TGTGCCAGTAGTACCACCGACAGGGATGGCTACACCTTC. Combining the CDR3 with reference TRBV19 and TRBJ1-2 gives the whole variable domain DGGITQSPKYLFRKEGQNVTLSCEQNLNHDAMYWYRQDPGQGLRLIYYSQIVNDFQKGDIAEGYSVSREKKESFPLTVTSAQKNPTAFYLCASSTTDRDGYTFGSGTRLTVV.

The gene calls are TRBV6-5 and TRBJ1-4; 7 bases are shared with TRBD1. Germline V gene data show CDR1 as MNHEY and CDR2 as SVGAGI. Trimming cost V 6 bases and J 5 bases; bases outside gene matches: 6. The CDR3 extends over 14 amino acids. The CDR3 spells CASRTQGKNEKLFF. CDR3 sequence (DNA): TGTGCCAGCAGGACACAGGGGAAAAATGAAAAACTGTTTTTT.

There are a few counts of this clone. This sequence joins TRBV10-1 and TRBJ1-1; perhaps TRBD1 as D (6 bases). In germline, CDR1 is WNHNN, CDR2 SYGVQD (reference sequence). Trimming cost V 6 bases and J 1 base, with 9 bases left between them. The CDR3 is 13 amino acids. CDR3 coding DNA: TGCGCCAGCAGGGAACAGGGGAACACTGAAGCTTTCTTT. Residues: CASREQGNTEAFF.

J is TRBJ1-1 and V is TRBV19; 7 bases are a match to TRBD1. This CDR3 has 15 amino acids. V gave up 7 bases and J gave up 4 bases; unmatched junction bases: 12. Germline V gene lookup returns CDR1 LNHDA and CDR2 SQIVND (reference sequence). The CDR3 region is CASTWGGGVSTEAFF. CDR3 in DNA: TGTGCCAGTACCTGGGGAGGGGGCGTCAGCACTGAAGCTTTCTTT.

The chain couples TRBV2 to TRBJ2-3; 8 bases line up with TRBD1. After removal of 6 bases from V and 0 bases from J, the junction contained 8 bases not matched to a gene. Germline V gene data show CDR1 as SNHLY and CDR2 as FYNNEI. The CDR3 loop spans 16 amino acids. DNA for the CDR3: TGTGCCAGCAGCCGCACCAGGGGGCTTAGCACAGATACGCAGTATTTT. It specifies CASSRTRGLSTDTQYF. The full variable domain, in which reference TRBV2 and TRBJ2-3 provide the parts outside the CDR3, is EPEVTQTPSHQVTQMGQEVILRCVPISNHLYFYWYRQILGQKVEFLVSFYNNEISEKSEIFDDQFSVERPDGSNFTLKIRSTKLEDSAMYFCASSRTRGLSTDTQYFGPGTRLTVL.

The chain carries TRBV2 and TRBJ2-7; 9 bases map to TRBD1. V was clipped by 7 bases and J by 3 bases; unmatched bases: 10. This CDR3 spans 15 amino acids. Looked up from germline, CDR1 is SNHLY and CDR2 is FYNNEI. The CDR3 DNA follows: TGTGCCAGCACCATAGGGGGACAGGGTTTCTACGAGCAGTACTTC. It codes for CASTIGGQGFYEQYF.

The rearrangement joins TRBV4-1 to TRBJ2-7; D assignment may be TRBD1 or TRBD2 (5 bases each). CDR1 MGHRA and CDR2 YSYEKL come from the germline V gene. CDR3 size: 16 residues. Trimming took off 0 bases at V and 3 bases at J, with 15 bases between the two ends. DNA of the CDR3: TGCGCCAGCAGCCAAGACCCGGGACGACTTTTCTACGAGCAGTACTTC. It specifies CASSQDPGRLFYEQYF.

The V and J genes are TRBV12-3 or TRBV12-4 and TRBJ2-7, with D possibly being TRBD2 (5 bases). The V gene lost 5 bases and the J gene lost 7 bases, with 12 bases spanning the gap. The CDR3 runs 12 residues. CDR3 protein: CASSRTRGEQYF. The CDR3 coding sequence is TGTGCCAGCAGTAGAACCCGAGGGGAGCAGTACTTC.

J is TRBJ2-2 and V is TRBV20-1, with D possibly being TRBD2 (5 bases). Germline V gene sequence: CDR1 DFQATT, CDR2 SNEGSKA (reference sequence). The CDR3 runs 14 residues. Between the trimmed V and J ends, which lost 3 bases and 2 bases, there was a span of 10 bases. The CDR3 nucleotides read TGCAGTGCTAGTACCAGCGGAAACACCGGGGAGCTGTTTTTT. Protein: CSASTSGNTGELFF.

The chain is built from TRBV18 and TRBJ2-6; D ambiguous. V lost 4 bases, J lost 0 bases, and 13 bases lay in between. CDR3 length equals 17 residues. The germline V gene encodes CDR1 KGHSH and CDR2 LQKENI. CDR3 loop: CASSQSPWLSGANVLTF. In DNA form, the CDR3 reads TGTGCCAGCTCACAGAGCCCCTGGCTCTCTGGGGCCAACGTCCTGACTTTC. The full variable domain, with the rest looked up from reference TRBV18 and TRBJ2-6, is NAGVMQNPRHLVRRRGQEARLRCSPMKGHSHVYWYRQLPEEGLKFMVYLQKENIIDESGMPKERFSAEFPKEGPSILRIQQVVRGDSAAYFCASSQSPWLSGANVLTFGAGSRLTVL.

V gene TRBV4-1 combines with J gene TRBJ2-1; D is perhaps TRBD1 (5 bases). Germline V gene lookup returns CDR1 MGHRA and CDR2 YSYEKL. The germline V and J ends were trimmed by 5 bases and 2 bases, with 13 bases remaining between them. The CDR3 sequence is 15 residues long. Written as DNA, the CDR3 is TGCGCCAGCAGCGGGTTAGGGGAACCCTACAATGAGCAGTTCTTC. The encoded protein is CASSGLGEPYNEQFF.